This T cell receptor beta chain was retrieved from a study of T cell repertoires in cytomegalovirus infection. Background on the study: TCR beta signatures that were public indicated CMV infection and matching HLA type. General study results and limits: Carriers of CMV plus the relevant HLA were identified by cumulative public TCR beta family frequency.

The V gene end was trimmed by 8 bases and the J gene end by 5 bases; junction bases not matched to a gene: 4. The CDR3 has 13 amino acids. The germline V gene has CDR1 SNHLY and CDR2 FYNNEI. TCRdb reprocessed the reads via MiXCR and lists one record per CDR3 protein. The data show around 320,000 distinct CDR3 sequences, with more than 8% seen just once and 4.3% held by the top ten. This clonotype was recorded a few times. Its antigen is not known. The sequenced sample was PBMCs. The clonotype comes from a human donor in good health (CMV status not recorded). Some clones in this sample may be carry-over from other donors' samples. The chain recombines TRBV2 with TRBJ2-1; 9 bases map to TRBD2. The CDR3 DNA is TGTGCCAGCCGGACTAGCGCCAACAATGAGCAGTTCTTC. Its translation is CASRTSANNEQFF.